One TCR beta chain is described in this entry. The CDR3 sequence is 13 residues long. Germline CDR1 and CDR2: MNHEY and SVGEGT. Each UMI, carrying a 6-nucleotide sample barcode, came from template switching. TCRdb reprocessed the 5' RACE reads, with one entry per CDR3 protein and no DNA. The table lists about 160,000 distinct CDR3 sequences, with approximately 2.5% in the top ten. This sample is part of a study of monozygotic twins with inflammatory bowel disease. The V and J genes are TRBV6-2 or TRBV6-3 and TRBJ2-7; there is no DNA to check the TCRdb D call of TRBD1. This TCR came from a human donor with ulcerative colitis or Crohn's disease, or a healthy co-twin of an affected twin (not recorded which). The source material was blood. Here the CDR3 reads CASRPQGATEQYF.